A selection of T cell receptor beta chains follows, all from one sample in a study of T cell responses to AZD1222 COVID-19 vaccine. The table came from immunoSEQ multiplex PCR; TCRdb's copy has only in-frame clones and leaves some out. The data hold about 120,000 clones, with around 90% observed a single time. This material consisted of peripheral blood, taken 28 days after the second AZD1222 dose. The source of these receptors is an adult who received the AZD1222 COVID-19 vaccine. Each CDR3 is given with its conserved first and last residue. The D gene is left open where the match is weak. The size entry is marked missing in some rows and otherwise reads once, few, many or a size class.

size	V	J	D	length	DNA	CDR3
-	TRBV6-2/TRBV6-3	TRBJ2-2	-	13	TGTGCCAGCAGTTTTCCGAACACCGGGGAGCTGTTTTTT	CASSFPNTGELFF
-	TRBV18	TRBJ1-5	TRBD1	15	TGTGCCAGCTCACCAACAGGGGTGTTCAATCAGCCCCAGCATTTT	CASSPTGVFNQPQHF
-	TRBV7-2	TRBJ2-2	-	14	TGTGCCAGCAGCTTTATAGCGGACACCGGGGAGCTGTTTTTT	CASSFIADTGELFF
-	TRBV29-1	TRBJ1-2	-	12	TGCAGCGTGGGCGCAGGGACATCTGGCTACACCTTC	CSVGAGTSGYTF
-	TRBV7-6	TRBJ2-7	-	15	TGTGCCAGCAGCTTCGAGGGAACCTTCTCCTACGAGCAGTACTTC	CASSFEGTFSYEQYF
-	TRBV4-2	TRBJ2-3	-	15	TGTGCCAGCAGCCAAGGCAGGACTAGCACAGATACGCAGTATTTT	CASSQGRTSTDTQYF
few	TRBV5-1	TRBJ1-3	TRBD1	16	TGCGCCAGCAGCTTGGATGGACAGGGGGCGGGAAACACCATATATTTT	CASSLDGQGAGNTIYF
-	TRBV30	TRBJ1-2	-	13	TGTGCCTGGAGTGTGGGTTACGACTATGGCTACACCTTC	CAWSVGYDYGYTF
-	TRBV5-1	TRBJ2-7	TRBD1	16	TGCGCCAGCAGCTTGGCCTCCGGGACAGCTACCTACGAGCAGTACTTC	CASSLASGTATYEQYF
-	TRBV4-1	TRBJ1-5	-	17	TGCGCCAGCAGCCAAGATTGGGGGGGCGAGTTGTATCAGCCCCAGCATTTT	CASSQDWGGELYQPQHF
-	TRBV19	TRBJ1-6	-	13	TGTGCCAGTAGTACAACGGGGGAATCACCCCTCCACTTT	CASSTTGESPLHF
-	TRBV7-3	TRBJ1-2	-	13	TGTGCCAGCAGCTTAGTGGGCGAGATGGGCTACACCTTC	CASSLVGEMGYTF
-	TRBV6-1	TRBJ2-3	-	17	TGTGCCAGCAGTGAAGCAGGGCAGGGTGCTTTCGGGGATACGCAGTATTTT	CASSEAGQGAFGDTQYF
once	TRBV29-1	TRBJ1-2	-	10	TGCAGCGTTGATGAGGATGGCTACACCTTC	CSVDEDGYTF
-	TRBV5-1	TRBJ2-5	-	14	TGCGCCAGCAGCCTTGGGGCCCCCCAAGAGACCCAGTACTTC	CASSLGAPQETQYF
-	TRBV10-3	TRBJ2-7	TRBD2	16	TGTGCCATATCGATGGGACTAGCGGGGGGCGGCTACGAGCAGTACTTC	CAISMGLAGGGYEQYF
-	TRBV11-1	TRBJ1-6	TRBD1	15	TGTGCCAGCACCCAAGGGACAGGGAAGAATTCACCCCTCCACTTT	CASTQGTGKNSPLHF
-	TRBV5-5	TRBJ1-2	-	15	TGTGCCAGCAGCCCCACGGGGGGATCTAACTATGGCTACACCTTC	CASSPTGGSNYGYTF
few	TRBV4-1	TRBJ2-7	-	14	TGCGCCAGCAGCCACGGAAGGGGGGGCGGCGAGCAGTACTTC	CASSHGRGGGEQYF
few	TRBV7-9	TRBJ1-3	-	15	TGTGCCAGCAGCCCTCCAAGAAGCTCTGGAAACACCATATATTTT	CASSPPRSSGNTIYF
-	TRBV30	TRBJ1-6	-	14	TGTGCCTGGAGTCCCGGGATCTATAATTCACCCCTCCACTTT	CAWSPGIYNSPLHF
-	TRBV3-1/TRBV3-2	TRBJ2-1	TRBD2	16	TGTGCCAGCAGCCAAGAACCTAGCGGGGGACACAATGAGCAGTTCTTC	CASSQEPSGGHNEQFF
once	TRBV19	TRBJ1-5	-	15	TGTGCCAGTAGTCTCCCTTTGGGTAGCAATCAGCCCCAGCATTTT	CASSLPLGSNQPQHF
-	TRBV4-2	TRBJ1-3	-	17	TGTGCCAGCAGCCCCATCGGTCAGGAGCTTTCTGGAAACACCATATATTTT	CASSPIGQELSGNTIYF
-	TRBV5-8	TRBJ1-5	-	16	TGTGCCAGCAGCTTAGTGGGCCGCGGGGGGAGTCAGCCCCAGCATTTT	CASSLVGRGGSQPQHF
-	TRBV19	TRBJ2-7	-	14	TGTGCCAGTAGTATGGGCCCAGCTTCGGGCGAGCAGTACTTC	CASSMGPASGEQYF
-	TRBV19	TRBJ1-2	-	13	TGTGCCAGTACCCGGGAGGGCTTCTATGGCTACACCTTC	CASTREGFYGYTF
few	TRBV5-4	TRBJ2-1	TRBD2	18	TGTGCCAGCAGCTCACTAGCGGGGGGGCCGCGTGGCAAGAATGAGCAGTTCTTC	CASSSLAGGPRGKNEQFF